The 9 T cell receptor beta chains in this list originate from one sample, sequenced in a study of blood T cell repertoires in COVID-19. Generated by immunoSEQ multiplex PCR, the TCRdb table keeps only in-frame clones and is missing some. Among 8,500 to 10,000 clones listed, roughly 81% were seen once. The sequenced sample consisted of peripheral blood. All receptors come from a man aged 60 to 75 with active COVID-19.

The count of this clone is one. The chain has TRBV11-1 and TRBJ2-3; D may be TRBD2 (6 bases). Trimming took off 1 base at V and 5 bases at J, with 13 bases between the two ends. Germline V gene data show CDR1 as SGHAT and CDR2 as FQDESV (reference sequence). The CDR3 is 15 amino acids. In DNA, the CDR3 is TGTGCCAGCAGCTTAGAGGAGGGTGGGAAAGATACGCAGTATTTT. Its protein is CASSLEEGGKDTQYF.

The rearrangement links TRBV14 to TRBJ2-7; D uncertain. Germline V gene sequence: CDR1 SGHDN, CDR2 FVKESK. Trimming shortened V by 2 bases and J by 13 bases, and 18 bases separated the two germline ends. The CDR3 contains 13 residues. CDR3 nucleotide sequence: TGTGCCAGCAGCCAATCGCTTGCCCGCGCGGAATACTTC. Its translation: CASSQSLARAEYF.

CDR3 protein: CAISAKETQYF. For the CDR3, the DNA is TGTGCCATCAGTGCCAAAGAGACCCAGTACTTC. The chain has TRBV10-3 and TRBJ2-5; no clear D gene. Germline CDR1 is ENHRY and CDR2 is SYGVKD. The CDR3 is 11 residues long. The V end lost 4 bases, the J end lost 3 bases, and 3 bases lay between the germline ends.

In DNA, the CDR3 is TGTGCCTGGAGTGTCGGAACGGGGGGACCAGATACGCAGTATTTT. It translates to CAWSVGTGGPDTQYF. The rearrangement uses TRBV30 and TRBJ2-3, with TRBD2 matching over 7 bases. The germline V gene encodes CDR1 GTSNPN and CDR2 SVGIG (reference sequence). V lost 0 bases to trimming and J lost 4 bases; unmatched junction nucleotides: 7. The length of the CDR3 is 15 residues.

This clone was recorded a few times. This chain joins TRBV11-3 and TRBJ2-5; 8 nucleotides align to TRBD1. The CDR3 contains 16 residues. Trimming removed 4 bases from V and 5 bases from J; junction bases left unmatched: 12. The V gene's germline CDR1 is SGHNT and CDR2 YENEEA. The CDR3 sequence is CASSSAGGQGSETQYF. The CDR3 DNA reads TGTGCCAGCAGCTCTGCCGGTGGACAGGGCAGCGAGACCCAGTACTTC.

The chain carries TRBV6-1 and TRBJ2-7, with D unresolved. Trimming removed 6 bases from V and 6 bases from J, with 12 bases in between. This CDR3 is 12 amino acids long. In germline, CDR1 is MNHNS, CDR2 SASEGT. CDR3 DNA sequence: TGTGCCAGCAGCCGACAAGGTGGCGAGCAGTACTTC. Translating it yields CASSRQGGEQYF.

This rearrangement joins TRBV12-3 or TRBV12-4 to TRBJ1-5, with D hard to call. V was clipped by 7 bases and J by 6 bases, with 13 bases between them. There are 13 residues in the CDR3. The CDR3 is CASKTGESQPQHF. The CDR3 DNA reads TGTGCCAGCAAGACGGGTGAGAGTCAGCCCCAGCATTTT.

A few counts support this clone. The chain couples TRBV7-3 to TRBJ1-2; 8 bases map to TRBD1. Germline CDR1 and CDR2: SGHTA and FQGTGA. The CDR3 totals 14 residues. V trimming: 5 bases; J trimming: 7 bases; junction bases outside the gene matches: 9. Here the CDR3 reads CASSPTGQGSGYTF. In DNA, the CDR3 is TGTGCCAGCAGCCCCACTGGACAGGGCTCTGGCTACACCTTC.

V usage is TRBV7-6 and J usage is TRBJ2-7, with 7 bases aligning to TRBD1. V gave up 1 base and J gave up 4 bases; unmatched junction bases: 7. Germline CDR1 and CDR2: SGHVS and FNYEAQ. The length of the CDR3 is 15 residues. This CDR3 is CASSLETGKRYEQYF. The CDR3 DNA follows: TGTGCCAGCAGCTTAGAGACAGGGAAGCGGTACGAGCAGTACTTC.